This entry concerns a single T cell receptor (beta chain). The CDR3 contains 15 residues. Germline V lookup: CDR1 LNHNV, CDR2 YYDKDF (reference sequence). The V end lost 1 base, the J end lost 1 base, and 9 bases lay between the germline ends. The data derive from a study of human T cells and chemical hapten exposure. Overall study context: Women made up most patients, who had alopecia areata, totalis or universalis.

Time point here: patch test 2, 6 weeks after DPC sensitization. The sample's treatment: therapeutic diphenylcyclopropenone sensitization with weekly scalp DPC. Donation of samples came from alopecia patients who were 18 to 70 years old and suitable for DPC. From the RACE reads, TCRdb called clonotypes with MiXCR, one entry per CDR3 protein. This table holds a few hundred thousand distinct CDR3 sequences, under 6.5% found once. This receptor was identified in a woman aged 18-30 years with alopecia areata. Some clones in this sample may be carry-over from other donors' samples. Here the sequenced sample was whole blood, taken in connection with sensitization to the hapten diphenylcyclopropenone (DPC). This sequence joins TRBV15 and TRBJ2-3, with a possible D match to TRBD2 (6 bases). The CDR3 region has the DNA TGTGCCACCAGCAGAGCGGGCGGGGGCACAGATACGCAGTATTTT. Protein sequence: CATSRAGGGTDTQYF.